A few counts support the clone carrying this T cell receptor (beta chain). Antigen: not known. This specimen comes from a study of neoadjuvant anti-PD-1 for oral cavity cancer. Study findings and constraints: PBMC Gini-index clonality exceeded responders' in non-responders post-nivolumab.

Trimming took 5 bases from V and 2 from J, leaving 13 bases between them. The CDR3 totals 14 residues. Germline CDR1 and CDR2: SEHNR and FQNEAQ (reference sequence). Here immunoSEQ multiplex PCR was the method, and the copy in TCRdb shows in-frame clones only, minus some. Of roughly 10,000 clones listed, less than 75% are singletons. Time point reported: after neoadjuvant nivolumab, at surgical resection. This clonotype originated in a person between 40 and 79 years old with oral cavity squamous cell carcinoma. This chain joins TRBV7-9 and TRBJ2-7; D tentatively reads TRBD1 or TRBD2 (6 bases each). Sequencing was performed on PBMCs, taken after nivolumab (anti-PD-1) treatment. This chain's CDR3 is CASSQSGEAYEQYF. In nucleotides, the CDR3 is TGTGCCAGCAGCCAATCAGGGGAGGCCTACGAGCAGTACTTC.